Following are 9 T cell receptor beta chains from one sample sequenced in a study of CD8+CD57+ T cells in acquired aplastic anemia. Profiling of TCR beta VDJ combinations and CDR3 sequences used genomic DNA as template. TCRdb re-called the reads with MiXCR, one entry per CDR3 protein. This table has roughly 190,000 distinct CDR3 sequences, about half appearing once. Sequencing was performed on sorted CD4+, CD8+, or CD8+CD57+ T cells (not recorded which) from PBMCs. Every receptor here comes from a human donor in good health, serving as a control.

The CDR3 loop reads CASSYPRREGDNEQFF. CDR3 DNA: TGTGCCAGCAGTTACCCCAGGCGGGAAGGAGACAATGAGCAGTTCTTC. The J gene is TRBJ2-1, the V gene TRBV6-6; possibly TRBD2 for D (6 bases). Trimming removed 2 bases at V and 5 bases at J, with 16 bases between. The V gene's germline CDR1 is MNHNY and CDR2 SVGAGI (reference sequence). The CDR3 consists of 16 residues.

The table lists this clonotype with many counts. This chain links TRBV11-2 with TRBJ2-3, with TRBD1 matching 7 bases. Germline assignment: CDR1 SGHAT and CDR2 FQNNGV. V lost 3 bases and J lost 6; bases outside the gene matches: 6. The CDR3 totals 14 residues. CDR3 nucleotides: TGTGCCAGCAGCTTGAAACAGGGGATTGATACGCAGTATTTT. This translates into CASSLKQGIDTQYF.

This clonotype was counted at least ten times. The genes are TRBV24-1 and TRBJ2-1, with TRBD1 identical over 9 bases. Trimming cost V 8 bases and J 7 bases; bases outside gene matches: 8. The germline gives CDR1 KGHDR, CDR2 SFDVKD. This CDR3 is built from 14 residues. CDR3 DNA sequence: TGTGCCACCACCGGGACAGGGATTAGAAATGAGCAGTTCTTC. Translated: CATTGTGIRNEQFF.

About this clonotype itself: The junction departs from the called germline gene at one end, perhaps through a read error. This rearrangement joins TRBV24-1 to TRBJ2-7; 7 bases align to TRBD1. CDR1 and CDR2 from the germline V gene are KGHDR and SFDVKD. The CDR3 sequence is 14 residues long. DNA of the CDR3: TGTGCCAACAGTGATCCAGGGGGCTCCTACGAGCAGTACTTC. Translated: CANSDPGGSYEQYF.

Concerning this clonotype: Just one base apart from a much larger clone, this may be a read error. The chain joins TRBV4-3 to TRBJ1-2, with 7 bases that match TRBD1. V dropped 4 bases and J dropped 7; count of bases not matched to a gene: 3. This CDR3 has 12 residues. Germline CDR1 is LGHNA and CDR2 is YSLEER. This CDR3 is CASSRQGFGYTF. DNA of the CDR3: TGCGCCAGCAGCCGACAGGGTTTTGGCTACACCTTC.

This clonotype was detected a few times. The J gene is TRBJ1-5, the V gene TRBV7-9, with 9 nucleotides matching TRBD1. Germline CDR1 and CDR2: SEHNR and FQNEAQ (reference sequence). V shed 3 bases and J 7 bases; nucleotides not matched to a gene: 7. The CDR3 has 15 amino acids. CDR3 sequence reads: CASSLSGQGGQPQHF. Here the CDR3 DNA reads TGTGCCAGCAGCTTGTCGGGACAGGGAGGGCAGCCCCAGCATTTT.

J is TRBJ2-7 and V is TRBV20-1; 7 positions agree with TRBD1. The germline V gene has CDR1 DFQATT and CDR2 SNEGSKA (reference sequence). The CDR3 totals 14 residues. V lost 3 bases to trimming and J lost 3 bases; unmatched junction nucleotides: 8. The CDR3 region is CSASFSDRFYEQYF. The DNA for the CDR3 is TGCAGTGCTAGTTTTTCGGACAGGTTCTACGAGCAGTACTTC.

For this clonotype: The conserved phenylalanine or tryptophan normally closing the CDR3 is absent here, so this likely arose from a read error. The chain combines TRBV24-1 with TRBJ1-5; D ambiguous. Germline V gene data show CDR1 as KGHDR and CDR2 as SFDVKD. The CDR3 is 14 amino acids. The V and J ends lost 3 bases and 7 bases respectively, with 12 bases between them. This CDR3 reads CATSDPLIGQPQHL. CDR3 DNA sequence: TGTGCCACCAGTGATCCACTTATCGGACAGCCCCAGCATCTT.

The chain uses TRBV3-1 and TRBJ2-1, with TRBD2 matching 11 bases. The CDR3 extends over 18 amino acids. Germline CDR1 LGHDT, CDR2 YNNKEL (reference sequence). Trimming took 4 bases from V and 4 from J; bases not matched to a gene: 12. The DNA of the CDR3 is TGTGCCAGCAGCCCCATGTTGAGTAGCGGGGGGGATTACAATGAGCAGTTCTTC. This translates into CASSPMLSSGGDYNEQFF.